Below, one TCR beta chain is given with its context. What it recognizes is unknown. The sample comes from a study of T-cell memory formation after mild COVID-19. Sample barcodes and UMIs were carried by the TCR alpha and TCR beta cDNA libraries that 5'RACE generated with constant-segment primers. TCRdb re-called the 5' RACE reads through MiXCR, storing one row per CDR3 protein. Of 260,000 or so distinct CDR3 sequences listed, around 17% are singletons. V was shortened by 3 bases and J by 1 base, with 14 bases between the two germline ends. The CDR3 totals 15 residues. Germline V gene sequence: CDR1 SGDLS, CDR2 YYNGEE. Points from the study as a whole: The pre-infection memory compartment contained some responding clones, suggesting cross-reactive memory joined. CD4+ clones that contracted lay mainly in CM and EM; CD8+ ones lay in EMRA.

The chain employs TRBV9 and TRBJ2-7; a possible D gene is TRBD2 (5 bases). What was sequenced was PBMCs or a T cell subset sorted from them (not recorded which). The source of this sequence is a man aged 18 to 29 who had mild COVID-19 (a few samples of this study predate the infection). Cell type and time point are not known. CDR3 sequence (DNA): TGTGCCAGCAGCGGGAGGACCGAGAGTTCCTACGAGCAGTACTTC. It codes for CASSGRTESSYEQYF.